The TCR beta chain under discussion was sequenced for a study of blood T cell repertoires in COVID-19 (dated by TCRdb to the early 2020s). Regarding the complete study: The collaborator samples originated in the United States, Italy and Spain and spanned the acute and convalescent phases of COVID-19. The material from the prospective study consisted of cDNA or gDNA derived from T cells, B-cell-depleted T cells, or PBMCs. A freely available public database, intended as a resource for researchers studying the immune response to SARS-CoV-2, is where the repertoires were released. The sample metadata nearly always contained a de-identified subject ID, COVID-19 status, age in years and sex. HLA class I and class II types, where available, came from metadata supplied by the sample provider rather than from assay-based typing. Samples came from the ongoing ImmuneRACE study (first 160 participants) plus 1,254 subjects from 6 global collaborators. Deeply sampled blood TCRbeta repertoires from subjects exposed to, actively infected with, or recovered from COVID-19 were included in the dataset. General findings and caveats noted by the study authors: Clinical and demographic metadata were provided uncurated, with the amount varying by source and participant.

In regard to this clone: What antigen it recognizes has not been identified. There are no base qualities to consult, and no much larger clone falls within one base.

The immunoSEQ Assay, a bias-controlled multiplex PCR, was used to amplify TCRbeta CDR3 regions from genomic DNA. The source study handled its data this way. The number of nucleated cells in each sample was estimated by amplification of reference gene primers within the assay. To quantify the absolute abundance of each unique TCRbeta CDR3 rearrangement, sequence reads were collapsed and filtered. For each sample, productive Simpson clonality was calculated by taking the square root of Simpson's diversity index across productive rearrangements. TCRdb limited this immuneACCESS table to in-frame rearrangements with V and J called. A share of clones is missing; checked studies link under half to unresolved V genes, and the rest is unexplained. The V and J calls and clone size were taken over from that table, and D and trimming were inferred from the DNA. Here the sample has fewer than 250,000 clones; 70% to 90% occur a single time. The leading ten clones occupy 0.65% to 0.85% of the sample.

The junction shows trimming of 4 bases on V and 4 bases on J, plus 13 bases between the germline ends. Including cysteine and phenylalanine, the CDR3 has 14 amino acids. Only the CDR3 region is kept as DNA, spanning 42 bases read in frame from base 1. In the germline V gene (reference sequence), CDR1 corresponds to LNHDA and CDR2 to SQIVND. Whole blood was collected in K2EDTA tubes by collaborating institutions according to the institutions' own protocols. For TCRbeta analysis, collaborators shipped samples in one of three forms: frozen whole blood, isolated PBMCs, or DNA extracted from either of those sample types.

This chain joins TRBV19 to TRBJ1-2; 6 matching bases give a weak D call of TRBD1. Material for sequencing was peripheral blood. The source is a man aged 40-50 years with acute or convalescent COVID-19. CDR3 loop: CASSKDRQIYGYTF. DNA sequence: TGTGCCAGTAGTAAAGACAGGCAAATCTATGGCTACACCTTC.